One TCR beta chain is described in this entry. Other DNA sequences in the sample encode the same CDR3. Trimming took 2 bases from V and 3 from J, leaving 8 bases between them. The germline gives CDR1 MDHEN, CDR2 SYDVKM. CDR3 length: 13 residues. The table came from immunoSEQ multiplex PCR; TCRdb's copy has only in-frame clones and leaves some out. Here the sample spans 2.3 million or so clones, 80% to 95% being singletons. This sample stems from a study of shared clonotypes between healthy human individuals. The chain employs TRBV28 and TRBJ2-7; D is uncertain. Sequencing was carried out using naive CD4+ T cells from PBMCs. As for subset: CD45RA+ positively selected. The sequence came from a man aged 18-30 years in good health. Some clones in this sample may be carry-over from other donors' samples. For the CDR3, the DNA is TGTGCCAGCAGTTTACCCGGCTTCTACGAGCAGTACTTC. Translation: CASSLPGFYEQYF.